This T cell receptor (beta chain) is drawn from a study of T cell responses to AZD1222 COVID-19 vaccine. Study summary: Second doses were pooled across both intervals (about 4 or about 12 weeks). Points from the study as a whole: An increase in Spike-specific TCR breadth and depth was observed after two AZD1222 doses. Researchers took repertoire samples only after the peak T cell response had come. Seropositive at baseline were only a handful of AZD1222 recipients.

TCRdb's table, derived via immunoSEQ multiplex PCR, lists solely in-frame clones and lacks some. The top ten hold about 3.7% of the sample, which has 90,000 to 150,000 clones, 88% seen once. A word on this clone: What it binds is unknown.

Germline-derived CDR1 and CDR2 are SQVTM and ANQGSEA. There are 11 residues in the CDR3. Trimming left V 4 bases short and J 4 bases short, with 7 bases between. The receptor comes from an adult in good health. The chain has TRBV29-1 and TRBJ1-1; the D is unclear. Here the sequenced sample was peripheral blood, taken on day 0 of AZD1222 vaccination. This CDR3 reads CSVVGRTEAFF. Here the CDR3 DNA reads TGCAGCGTTGTTGGGCGCACTGAAGCTTTCTTT. Drawing the rest from reference TRBV29-1 and TRBJ1-1, the complete variable domain is SAVISQKPSRDICQRGTSLTIQCQVDSQVTMMFWYRQQPGQSLTLIATANQGSEATYESGFVIDKFPISRPNLTFSTLTVSNMSPEDSSIYLCSVVGRTEAFFGQGTRLTVV.